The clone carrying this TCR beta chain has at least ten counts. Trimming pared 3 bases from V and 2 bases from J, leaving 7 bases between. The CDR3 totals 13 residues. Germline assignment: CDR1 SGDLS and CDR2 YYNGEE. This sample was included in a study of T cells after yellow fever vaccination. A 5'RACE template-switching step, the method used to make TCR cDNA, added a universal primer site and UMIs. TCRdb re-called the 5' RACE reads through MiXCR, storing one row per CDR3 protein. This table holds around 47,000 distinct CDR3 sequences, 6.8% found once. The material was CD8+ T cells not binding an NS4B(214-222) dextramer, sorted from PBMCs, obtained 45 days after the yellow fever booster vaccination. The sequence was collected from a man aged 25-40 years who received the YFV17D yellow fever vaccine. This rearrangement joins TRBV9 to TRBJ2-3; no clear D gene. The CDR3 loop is CASSADPTDTQYF. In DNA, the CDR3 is TGTGCCAGCAGCGCAGATCCCACAGATACGCAGTATTTT.